What follows are 24 T cell receptor beta chains derived from one specimen sequenced in a study of T cells expressing NK-cell markers. TCRdb processed the 5' RACE reads again and assigns one entry to each CDR3 protein, with no DNA. Reported are 450,000 to 600,000 distinct CDR3 sequences; the ten largest clones contain approximately 4%. Sequencing was carried out using blood T cells: a sorted CD56 or NKG2C T cell subset, CD4+ or CD8+ T cells, or bulk PBMC T cells (not recorded which). These receptors originate from a man younger than 35 in good health.

The CDR3: CAISAPTGTEGYNEQFF. V usage is TRBV10-3 and J usage is TRBJ2-1; TCRdb picks TRBD1, but there is no DNA to check that call. The CDR3 spans 17 residues. CDR1 is ENHRY and CDR2 is SYGVKD in the germline V gene.

The chain has TRBV4-2 and TRBJ2-1; TCRdb gives TRBD1 as the D gene, but with no DNA this cannot be confirmed. The CDR3 extends over 15 amino acids. Per germline, CDR1 LGHNA and CDR2 YNFKEQ. The CDR3 spells CASSQEAGGLNEQFF.

The V and J genes are TRBV20-1 and TRBJ2-3. The germline gives CDR1 DFQATT, CDR2 SNEGSKA (reference sequence). The length of the CDR3 is 13 residues. The CDR3 loop reads CSARVVSDYTQYF.

CDR3 sequence reads: CASTAGTSFDEQFF. This chain uses TRBV28 with TRBJ2-1; no DNA is available, so the TRBD2 call from TCRdb remains unchecked. This CDR3 has 14 residues. Per the germline V gene, CDR1 is MDHEN and CDR2 is SYDVKM.

The V gene is TRBV10-3, the J gene TRBJ2-3. The CDR3 extends over 16 amino acids. CDR1 ENHRY and CDR2 SYGVKD come from the germline V gene. The CDR3 sequence is CAISESTSSSTDTQYF.

This chain connects TRBV6-1 to TRBJ2-1; there is no DNA to check the TCRdb D call of TRBD1. The length of the CDR3 is 15 residues. Germline CDR1 is MNHNS and CDR2 is SASEGT. The CDR3 spells CASRIGTGTYNEQFF.

V gene TRBV12-3 or TRBV12-4 combines with J gene TRBJ1-1. There are 11 residues in the CDR3. The CDR3 is CASSGVTEAFF.

V and J are TRBV14 and TRBJ1-1. The length of the CDR3 is 12 residues. Per germline, CDR1 SGHDN and CDR2 FVKESK. The CDR3: CASSQGGFGAFF.

This chain joins TRBV11-1 and TRBJ2-6. The CDR3 contains 18 residues. The germline V gene encodes CDR1 SGHAT and CDR2 FQDESV (reference sequence). CDR3 protein: CASSLGAGSSSGANVLTF. The whole variable domain, filled in from reference TRBV11-1 and TRBJ2-6, reads EAEVAQSPRYKITEKSQAVAFWCDPISGHATLYWYRQILGQGPELLVQFQDESVVDDSQLPKDRFSAERLKGVDSTLKIQPAELGDSAMYLCASSLGAGSSSGANVLTFGAGSRLTVL.

The V and J genes are TRBV7-9 and TRBJ2-1. Germline assignment: CDR1 SEHNR and CDR2 FQNEAQ (reference sequence). The CDR3 sequence is 12 residues long. CDR3 protein: CASSLRFYEQFF.

This chain joins TRBV5-6 and TRBJ1-5. The CDR3 runs 15 residues. Germline CDR1 and CDR2: SGHDT and YYEEEE. This chain's CDR3 is CASSLGPRGNQPQHF.

The chain uses TRBV18 and TRBJ2-3; there is no DNA to check the TCRdb D call of TRBD2. This CDR3 spans 15 amino acids. Germline-derived CDR1 and CDR2 are KGHSH and LQKENI. This CDR3 reads CASSPRAVPTDTQYF.

The rearrangement joins TRBV7-2 to TRBJ2-1. The V gene's germline CDR1 is SGHTA and CDR2 FQGNSA. The CDR3 is 16 amino acids. CDR3 sequence: CASSLPKRSSYNEQFF.

The CDR3 protein is CASSVGDYTDTQYF. The rearrangement links TRBV9 to TRBJ2-3. Looked up from germline, CDR1 is SGDLS and CDR2 is YYNGEE. The CDR3 contains 14 residues.

This chain uses TRBV4-2 with TRBJ1-6; checking the TCRdb D call of TRBD1 is not possible without DNA. The CDR3 length is 19 residues. Germline V CDR1 and CDR2: LGHNA, YNFKEQ. CDR3 protein: CASSQVAGGWSLANSPLHF.

The rearrangement joins TRBV6-1 to TRBJ2-3; the TCRdb D gene call, TRBD1, has no DNA to confirm it. The germline CDR1 and CDR2 sequences are MNHNS and SASEGT. The CDR3 spans 15 residues. This CDR3 is CASSSTGVVTDTQYF.

The chain has TRBV6-1 and TRBJ2-4; lacking DNA, the TRBD2 call made by TCRdb goes unchecked. Per germline, CDR1 MNHNS and CDR2 SASEGT. The CDR3 loop spans 19 amino acids. This CDR3 reads CASRRTGTSGNLAKNIQYF.

V usage is TRBV12-3 or TRBV12-4 and J usage is TRBJ2-5; the TRBD2 assignment by TCRdb is unverifiable without DNA. This CDR3 is 14 amino acids long. The CDR3 sequence: CASSLRTSLETQYF.

The V and J genes are TRBV24-1 and TRBJ2-3; TCRdb's D call of TRBD2 is untestable without DNA. CDR1 KGHDR and CDR2 SFDVKD come from the germline V gene. The CDR3 contains 15 residues. This chain's CDR3 is CATSDPAGGADTQYF.

The rearrangement uses TRBV10-3 and TRBJ2-7; there is no DNA to check the TCRdb D call of TRBD1. The CDR3 is made up of 12 amino acids. Germline V gene lookup returns CDR1 ENHRY and CDR2 SYGVKD. The CDR3 reads CAIRGTGYEQYF.

The chain uses TRBV12-3 or TRBV12-4 and TRBJ1-2; TCRdb returns TRBD1, unconfirmable since there is no DNA. The CDR3 extends over 14 amino acids. The CDR3 reads CASSLINGQGGYTF.

The chain is built from TRBV11-2 and TRBJ1-2. Germline assignment: CDR1 SGHAT and CDR2 FQNNGV. CDR3 length equals 15 residues. CDR3 region: CASSLLGITNYGYTF.

J is TRBJ2-7 and V is TRBV12-3 or TRBV12-4; checking the TCRdb D call of TRBD2 is not possible without DNA. CDR3 size: 14 residues. Here the CDR3 reads CASSPPGLTYEQYF.

V and J are TRBV5-1 and TRBJ2-1. The length of the CDR3 is 14 residues. Germline V lookup: CDR1 SGHRS, CDR2 YFSETQ. CDR3 region: CASTWRGSYNEQFF.